These 29 T cell receptor beta chains share one sample of origin, sequenced in a study of early T cells in non-severe SARS-CoV-2 infection. TCRdb itself ran the 5' RACE reads through MiXCR, one entry per CDR3 protein. This sample carries 20,000 to 30,000 distinct CDR3 sequences, roughly 4.1% of them seen once, and the ten largest clones take roughly 4.5%. Sequencing was performed on whole blood. All receptors come from an adult who was a healthcare worker with PCR-confirmed SARS-CoV-2 infection or an uninfected control (not recorded which).

This clonotype was detected many times. The V and J genes are TRBV29-1 and TRBJ2-2; TRBD1 aligns across 9 bases. The V gene end was trimmed by 4 bases and the J gene end by 6 bases; junction bases not matched to a gene: 6. Germline V gene sequence: CDR1 SQVTM, CDR2 ANQGSEA. The CDR3 contains 14 residues. Here the CDR3 DNA reads TGCAGCGTTGTAGGGACAGGGAGCGCCGGGGAGCTGTTTTTT. Its translation: CSVVGTGSAGELFF.

The chain uses TRBV20-1 and TRBJ1-1; possible D gene TRBD1, 5 bases. Germline lookup yields CDR1 DFQATT and CDR2 SNEGSKA (reference sequence). This CDR3 contains 11 residues. CDR3 DNA: TGCAGCGCGGGGGGGAACACTGAAGCTTTCTTT. Translated, it gives CSAGGNTEAFF.

This clonotype was recorded many times. The rearrangement uses TRBV6-2 or TRBV6-3 and TRBJ1-1, with 9 bases fitting TRBD1. J gave up 4 bases and V 6 bases, and 6 bases lay outside the gene matches. The CDR3 sequence is 14 residues long. The V gene's germline CDR1 is MNHEY and CDR2 SVGEGT. CDR3 loop: CASSTQGAGTEAFF. The CDR3 nucleotides read TGTGCCAGCAGCACACAGGGGGCCGGCACTGAAGCTTTCTTT.

There are many counts of this clonotype. This chain uses TRBV7-6 with TRBJ2-1, with 8 positions matching TRBD2. V lost 2 bases, J lost 9 bases, and 15 bases stayed unmatched. The CDR3 has 17 residues. Germline-derived CDR1 and CDR2 are SGHVS and FNYEAQ. The CDR3 loop is CASSLRIAGSTTGEQFF. CDR3 nucleotide sequence: TGTGCCAGCAGCTTAAGAATAGCGGGAAGTACTACCGGTGAGCAGTTCTTC.

A few counts support this clonotype. The CDR3, as DNA: TGTGCCAGCAGCCGCGACAACTCCTACAATGAGCAGTTCTTC. Encoded protein: CASSRDNSYNEQFF. This sequence joins TRBV7-2 and TRBJ2-1; no reliable D call. Per germline, CDR1 SGHTA and CDR2 FQGNSA. V shed 5 bases and J shed 0 bases, with 8 bases lying between them. CDR3 size: 14 residues.

This clonotype showed up many times. This chain links TRBV29-1 with TRBJ2-5, with 9 bases aligning to TRBD1. The trim removed 6 bases at V and 1 base at J, leaving 6 bases unmatched. Looked up from germline, CDR1 is SQVTM and CDR2 is ANQGSEA. The CDR3 extends over 14 amino acids. The CDR3 coding sequence is TGCAGCGTCCGCCGGGACAGGGTCCAAGAGACCCAGTACTTC. Translating gives CSVRRDRVQETQYF.

The chain is built from TRBV24-1 and TRBJ2-3; no clear D gene. The CDR3 runs to 15 residues. Germline V CDR1 and CDR2: KGHDR, SFDVKD. V lost 4 bases, J lost 2 bases, and 12 bases lay in between. The CDR3 bases are TGTGCCACCAGTGACCACGTACTAAACACAGATACGCAGTATTTT. Its protein is CATSDHVLNTDTQYF.

This clonotype was detected only a few times. The rearrangement joins TRBV5-1 to TRBJ1-1; 8 bases map to TRBD1. CDR1 SGHRS and CDR2 YFSETQ come from the germline V gene. V was clipped by 1 base and J by 4 bases; unmatched bases: 6. The CDR3 extends over 15 amino acids. This CDR3 reads CASSLPDRDGTEAFF. In nucleotides, the CDR3 is TGCGCCAGCAGCTTGCCGGACAGGGATGGCACTGAAGCTTTCTTT.

This clonotype was counted a few times. The chain couples TRBV2 to TRBJ1-1; D unresolved. The CDR3 totals 14 residues. Trimming took 8 bases from V and 0 from J, leaving 13 bases between them. Per the germline V gene, CDR1 is SNHLY and CDR2 is FYNNEI. The CDR3 nucleotides are TGTGCCAGCCTAAGAGCCGGAATGAACACTGAAGCTTTCTTT. Translation gives CASLRAGMNTEAFF.

This clonotype was observed at least ten times. The chain joins TRBV20-1 to TRBJ1-2; D remains unclear. The CDR3 runs to 11 residues. Germline V CDR1 and CDR2: DFQATT, SNEGSKA (reference sequence). Trimming left V 0 bases short and J 8 bases short, with 7 bases between. CDR3 DNA: TGCAGTGCTAGAGATAGGGAAGGCTACACCTTC. Translation gives CSARDREGYTF.

This clonotype was observed at least ten times. The rearrangement joins TRBV20-1 to TRBJ2-3, with D hard to call. Germline loops: CDR1 DFQATT, CDR2 SNEGSKA (reference sequence). V lost 0 bases, J lost 4 bases, and 14 bases lay in between. The CDR3 extends over 15 amino acids. CDR3 in amino acids: CSARDLKGPSDTQYF. Written as DNA, the CDR3 is TGCAGTGCTAGAGATCTGAAGGGCCCGTCAGATACGCAGTATTTT.

This clonotype was recorded at least ten times. The chain joins TRBV12-5 to TRBJ2-7; 7 bases agree with TRBD1. The V segment lost 0 bases and the J segment 3 bases; nucleotides outside the gene matches: 11. From germline, CDR1 is LGHNT and CDR2 FRNRAP. The CDR3 totals 17 residues. CDR3 sequence reads: CASGLVSQGTANYEQYF. CDR3 coding DNA: TGTGCTAGTGGTTTGGTATCTCAAGGGACAGCGAACTACGAGCAGTACTTC. Together with reference TRBV12-5 and TRBJ2-7, the CDR3 gives the full variable domain: DARVTQTPRHKVTEMGQEVTMRCQPILGHNTVFWYRQTMMQGLELLAYFRNRAPLDDSGMPKDRFSAEMPDATLATLKIQPSEPRDSAVYFCASGLVSQGTANYEQYFGPGTRLTVT.

This clonotype was picked up many times. V and J are TRBV3-1 and TRBJ1-2; D possibly corresponds to TRBD1 (5 bases). Trimming pared 4 bases from V and 3 bases from J, leaving 9 bases between. CDR3 size: 13 residues. The germline gives CDR1 LGHDT, CDR2 YNNKEL (reference sequence). The CDR3 here is CASSPQEDYGYTF. Here the CDR3 DNA reads TGTGCCAGCAGCCCACAGGAGGACTATGGCTACACCTTC.

This clonotype was seen many times. V and J are TRBV7-3 and TRBJ1-1; no reliable D call. CDR3 length: 12 residues. Trimming stripped 5 bases from V and 4 bases from J, with 8 bases between. Germline V gene sequence: CDR1 SGHTA, CDR2 FQGTGA. CDR3 DNA: TGTGCCAGCAGCCAGTGGGCCACTGAAGCTTTCTTT. It specifies CASSQWATEAFF. Full variable domain (missing parts from reference TRBV7-3 and TRBJ1-1): GAGVSQTPSNKVTEKGKYVELRCDPISGHTALYWYRQSLGQGPEFLIYFQGTGAADDSGLPNDRFFAVRPEGSVSTLKIQRTERGDSAVYLCASSQWATEAFFGQGTRLTVV.

This clonotype was observed at least ten times. The chain links TRBV5-8 to TRBJ2-1, with TRBD2 identical over 8 bases. The CDR3 consists of 13 residues. The V gene end was trimmed by 9 bases and the J gene end by 2 bases; junction bases not matched to a gene: 4. Germline values: CDR1 SGHTS, CDR2 YDEGEE. The CDR3 reads CATTSGPYNEQFF. The CDR3 DNA follows: TGTGCCACCACTAGCGGACCCTACAATGAGCAGTTCTTC.

This clonotype was counted a few times. This rearrangement joins TRBV18 to TRBJ2-7; tentative D call: TRBD1 (5 bases). The CDR3 extends over 13 amino acids. V shed 1 base and J shed 1 base, with 5 bases lying between them. From germline, CDR1 is KGHSH and CDR2 LQKENI. DNA for the CDR3: TGTGCCAGCTCACCACAGGGGTCCTACGAGCAGTACTTC. Residues: CASSPQGSYEQYF.

This clonotype was detected many times. The rearrangement joins TRBV20-1 to TRBJ1-1; the D is unclear. Germline CDR1 DFQATT, CDR2 SNEGSKA (reference sequence). The CDR3 contains 12 residues. Trimming removed 4 bases at V and 1 base at J, with 7 bases between. The CDR3 here is CSAIVQNTEAFF. The CDR3 bases are TGCAGTGCTATTGTGCAGAACACTGAAGCTTTCTTT.

This clonotype showed up just a few times. V gene TRBV29-1 combines with J gene TRBJ2-5; a weak D match, TRBD2 (5 bases). This CDR3 has 13 residues. The germline V gene has CDR1 SQVTM and CDR2 ANQGSEA. The germline V and J ends were trimmed by 8 bases and 2 bases, with 15 bases remaining between them. CDR3: CSPRATIQETQYF. CDR3 bases: TGCAGCCCCCGAGCGACTATACAAGAGACCCAGTACTTC.

This clonotype has a count of ten or more. The J gene is TRBJ2-3, the V gene TRBV11-2, with D hard to call. This CDR3 is 13 amino acids long. Trimming cost V 6 bases and J 2 bases, with 9 bases left between them. Germline CDR1 SGHAT, CDR2 FQNNGV. Here the CDR3 reads CASSSTLTDTQYF. CDR3 coding DNA: TGTGCCAGCAGTTCCACACTCACAGATACGCAGTATTTT.

This clonotype was found many times. The V and J genes are TRBV10-2 and TRBJ2-2; maybe TRBD1 (6 bases). CDR3 length: 17 amino acids. Germline values: CDR1 WSHSY, CDR2 SAAADI. Trimming stripped 4 bases from V and 1 base from J, with 16 bases between. The CDR3 DNA reads as TGCGCCAGCAGTGTGGTAGGACAGAATCTGAACACCGGGGAGCTGTTTTTT. Protein: CASSVVGQNLNTGELFF.

This clonotype was observed many times. This chain's CDR3 is CASARGRVGWNTEAFF. In nucleotides, the CDR3 is TGTGCCAGCGCCCGAGGCAGGGTAGGGTGGAACACTGAAGCTTTCTTT. V gene TRBV6-1 combines with J gene TRBJ1-1; possibly TRBD1 for D (5 bases). The CDR3 has 16 residues. Germline V lookup: CDR1 MNHNS, CDR2 SASEGT. Trimming took off 8 bases at V and 1 base at J, with 20 bases between the two ends.

The CDR3 DNA reads as TGCAGTGCTAGCCCCCTGGACAGCGGGAGTTTGGAGGGGCAGTTCTTC. This sequence encodes CSASPLDSGSLEGQFF. The gene calls are TRBV20-1 and TRBJ2-1; TRBD2 matches 8 bases. V trimming: 3 bases; J trimming: 12 bases; junction bases outside the gene matches: 19. Germline loops: CDR1 DFQATT, CDR2 SNEGSKA (reference sequence). The CDR3 runs 16 residues.

V usage is TRBV3-1 and J usage is TRBJ1-6; D perhaps matches TRBD1 (6 bases). With 4 bases removed from V and 9 bases from J, the gap between germline ends came to 16 bases. The V gene's germline CDR1 is LGHDT and CDR2 YNNKEL (reference sequence). The CDR3 spans 15 residues. The CDR3 region is CASSPRQERISPLHF. CDR3 bases: TGTGCCAGCAGCCCACGACAGGAGAGGATTTCACCCCTCCACTTT.

V and J are TRBV5-4 and TRBJ2-3; TRBD2 agrees at 9 bases. This CDR3 is built from 16 residues. Germline assignment: CDR1 SGHNT and CDR2 YYREEE (reference sequence). V dropped 4 bases and J dropped 2; count of bases not matched to a gene: 8. The CDR3 DNA is TGTGCCAGCAGCATTAGCGGGAGTGGGGTCACAGATACGCAGTATTTT. This codes for CASSISGSGVTDTQYF.

This clonotype was seen a few times. This chain joins TRBV20-1 and TRBJ1-1; D not resolved. Germline V gives CDR1 DFQATT, CDR2 SNEGSKA (reference sequence). V was clipped by 6 bases and J by 4 bases, with 15 bases between them. The CDR3 is 13 residues long. The CDR3 sequence is CSAAALTGTEAFF. The CDR3 DNA sequence: TGCAGTGCCGCGGCCCTTACGGGCACTGAAGCTTTCTTT.

This clonotype appeared many times. The chain links TRBV30 to TRBJ1-5; D unclear. CDR3 size: 15 residues. Trimming removed 2 bases at V and 0 bases at J, with 11 bases between. In germline, CDR1 is GTSNPN, CDR2 SVGIG (reference sequence). The CDR3, as DNA: TGTGCCTGGAGTAAGGGAAGGACTAGCAATCAGCCCCAGCATTTT. Translation: CAWSKGRTSNQPQHF.

This clonotype has just a few counts. The chain carries TRBV5-4 and TRBJ2-3, with a weak D call TRBD2 (5 bases). V was cut by 2 bases and J by 5 bases, with 12 bases left in between. There are 14 residues in the CDR3. Germline V gene lookup returns CDR1 SGHNT and CDR2 YYREEE (reference sequence). The CDR3 region is CASSFGGEGDTQYF. The CDR3, as DNA: TGTGCCAGCAGCTTTGGCGGAGAGGGAGATACGCAGTATTTT.

This clonotype has at least ten counts. The chain couples TRBV5-4 to TRBJ2-4, with TRBD1 matching over 7 bases. Looked up from germline, CDR1 is SGHNT and CDR2 is YYREEE (reference sequence). This CDR3 contains 15 residues. V shed 4 bases and J 7 bases; nucleotides not matched to a gene: 11. In DNA form, the CDR3 reads TGTGCCAGCAGCCCCGGCCTAGACAGGGTTAACATTCAGTACTTC. The encoded protein is CASSPGLDRVNIQYF. The full variable domain, with the rest looked up from reference TRBV5-4 and TRBJ2-4, is ETGVTQSPTHLIKTRGQQVTLRCSSQSGHNTVSWYQQALGQGPQFIFQYYREEENGRGNFPPRFSGLQFPNYSSELNVNALELDDSALYLCASSPGLDRVNIQYFGAGTRLSVL.

In its sample, this clonotype was seen many times. The V and J genes are TRBV28 and TRBJ2-3; a possible D gene is TRBD2 (6 bases). The germline V gene has CDR1 MDHEN and CDR2 SYDVKM. The CDR3 consists of 15 residues. Between the trimmed V and J ends, which lost 2 bases and 3 bases, there was a span of 12 bases. The CDR3 is CASSLTGGLTDTQYF. DNA of the CDR3: TGTGCCAGCAGTTTAACCGGGGGTCTAACAGATACGCAGTATTTT.